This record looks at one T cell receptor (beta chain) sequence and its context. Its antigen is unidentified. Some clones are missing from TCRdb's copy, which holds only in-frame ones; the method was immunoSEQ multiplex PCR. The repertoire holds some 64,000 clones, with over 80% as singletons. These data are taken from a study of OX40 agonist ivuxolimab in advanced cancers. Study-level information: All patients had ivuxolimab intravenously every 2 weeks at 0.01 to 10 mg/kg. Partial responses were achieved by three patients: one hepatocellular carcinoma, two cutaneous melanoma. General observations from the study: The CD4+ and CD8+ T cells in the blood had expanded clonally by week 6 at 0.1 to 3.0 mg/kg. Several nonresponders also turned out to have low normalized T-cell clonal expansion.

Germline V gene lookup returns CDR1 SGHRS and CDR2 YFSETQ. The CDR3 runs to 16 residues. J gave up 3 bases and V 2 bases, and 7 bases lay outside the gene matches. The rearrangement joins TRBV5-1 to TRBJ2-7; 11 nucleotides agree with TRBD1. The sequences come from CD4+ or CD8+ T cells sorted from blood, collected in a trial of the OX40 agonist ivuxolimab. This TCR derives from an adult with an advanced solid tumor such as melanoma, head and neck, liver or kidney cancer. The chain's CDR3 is CASSLSRTGGFYEQYF. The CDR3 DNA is TGCGCCAGCAGCTTATCCAGGACAGGGGGCTTCTACGAGCAGTACTTC. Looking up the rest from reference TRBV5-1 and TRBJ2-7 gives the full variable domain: KAGVTQTPRYLIKTRGQQVTLSCSPISGHRSVSWYQQTPGQGLQFLFEYFSETQRNKGNFPGRFSGRQFSNSRSEMNVSTLELGDSALYLCASSLSRTGGFYEQYFGPGTRLTVT.